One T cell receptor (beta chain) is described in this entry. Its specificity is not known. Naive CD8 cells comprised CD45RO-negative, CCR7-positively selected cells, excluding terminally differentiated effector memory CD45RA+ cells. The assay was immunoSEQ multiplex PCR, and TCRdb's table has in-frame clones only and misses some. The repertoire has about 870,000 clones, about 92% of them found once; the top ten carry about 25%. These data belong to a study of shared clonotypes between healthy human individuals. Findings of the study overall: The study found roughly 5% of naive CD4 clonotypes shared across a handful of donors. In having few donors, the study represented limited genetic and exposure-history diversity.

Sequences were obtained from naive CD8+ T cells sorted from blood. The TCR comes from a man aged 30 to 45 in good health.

The CDR3 coding sequence is TGTGCCAGCAGTTTAAGCGGGGAGACCGGGGAGCTGTTTTTT. It is translated as CASSLSGETGELFF. The rearrangement joins TRBV27 to TRBJ2-2, with 7 bases identical to TRBD2. Trimming took 2 bases from V and 5 from J; bases not matched to a gene: 2. The CDR3 contains 14 residues. Germline V gene sequence: CDR1 MNHEY, CDR2 SMNVEV (reference sequence).